This TCR beta chain is drawn from a study of shared clonotypes between healthy human individuals. Study information: Those who served as donors were a couple of women and a few men between the ages of 18 and 49. Study-wide findings and caveats: Inspection by rarefaction showed sorted-subset sequencing to be incomplete despite large depth. The donor pool, a small one, limited the genetic and exposure-history diversity represented.

The assay was immunoSEQ multiplex PCR, and TCRdb's table has in-frame clones only and misses some. The sample yields over a million clones, around 76% seen once. The junction had 2 bases not matched to a gene; V was cut back by 4 bases and J by 2 bases. Germline CDR1 and CDR2: LNHDA and SQIVND (reference sequence). This CDR3 has 15 residues. In regard to this clone: As yet, its antigen is unknown.

The V gene is TRBV19, the J gene TRBJ2-5, with 12 bases identical to TRBD2. This TCR came from a man aged 18 to 29 in good health. The specimen sequenced was memory CD4+ T cells sorted from blood. The subset is: CD45RA-negative fraction. CDR3 sequence reads: CASSTTSGGQETQYF. The CDR3 DNA reads TGTGCCAGTAGTACGACTAGCGGGGGACAAGAGACCCAGTACTTC.